This T cell receptor (beta chain) came from a study of shared clonotypes between healthy human individuals. At the level of the study: A donor's plate count was three for CD4 naive and three for CD4 memory; CD8 naive had two and CD8 memory one.

The DNA input per sorted-subset replicate PCR was about 190 ng, corresponding to some 27,000 T cell genomes. Only in-frame clones appear in the TCRdb table, and some are missing; sequencing was by immunoSEQ multiplex PCR. Of roughly 2,500,000 clones in the sample, over 85% were seen once. V was pared by 3 bases and J by 1 base, with 4 bases of the junction left unmatched. The CDR3 consists of 14 residues. CDR1 is SGHRS, CDR2 YFSETQ, per germline. Recent vaccinations or acute infections were absent in the healthy HIV-negative adult donors. This chain uses TRBV5-1 with TRBJ2-7, with 7 nucleotides matching TRBD1. This TCR was recovered from a man aged 18 to 30 in good health. Some clones in this sample may be carry-over from other donors' samples. Sample: naive CD4+ T cells from PBMCs. The subset here: CD45RA+ positively selected. This chain's CDR3 is CASSSQQGSYEQYF. In DNA, the CDR3 is TGCGCCAGCAGCTCCCAACAGGGGTCCTACGAGCAGTACTTC.